This T cell receptor (beta chain) was sequenced in a study of T cell repertoires in ileal Crohn's disease. Study summary: Operated complications were stricturing disease (about 60%) and penetrating disease (approximately 39%). From the resection specimen's proximal margin, biopsies were taken as MI.

This sample's time point: proximal margin of the surgical specimen (macroscopically non-inflamed). The method was immunoSEQ multiplex PCR; TCRdb's version includes in-frame clones alone and lacks a portion of them. The table records 7,000 or so clones, about two thirds of them present only once. Germline values: CDR1 PRHDT, CDR2 FYEKMQ (reference sequence). The CDR3 extends over 15 amino acids. V lost 2 bases and J lost 0, with 10 bases in between. The sequence was collected from an adult with Crohn's disease. The genes are TRBV13 and TRBJ1-2, with unresolved D. Input material: ileal tissue. The CDR3, as DNA: TGTGCCAGCAGCTTATTGAGTAATCCTAACTATGGCTACACCTTC. Its translation: CASSLLSNPNYGYTF.